Shown below are 7 T cell receptor beta chains from a single sample sequenced in a study of cytomegalovirus exposure and HLA in healthy donors. Primers included in the PCR were 60 Vbeta and 13 Jbeta primers. The protocol was immunoSEQ multiplex PCR, while the TCRdb copy is restricted to in-frame clones and leaves out a portion. The sample carries 95,000 or so clones, approximately 77% recorded once. Sequenced: PBMCs. These receptors were obtained from a woman in her thirties or forties in good health and CMV-seronegative.

This chain connects TRBV7-2 to TRBJ1-3; D gene unclear. V was shortened by 4 bases and J by 3 bases, with 13 bases between the two germline ends. In germline, CDR1 is SGHTA, CDR2 FQGNSA. CDR3 size: 15 residues. CDR3 amino acids: CASSYAPGIGNTIYF. CDR3 nucleotide sequence: TGTGCCAGCAGCTATGCCCCGGGAATTGGAAACACCATATATTTT. Using reference TRBV7-2 and TRBJ1-3 for the parts outside the CDR3, the full variable domain is GAGVSQSPSNKVTEKGKDVELRCDPISGHTALYWYRQSLGQGLEFLIYFQGNSAPDKSGLPSDRFSAERTGGSVSTLTIQRTQQEDSAVYLCASSYAPGIGNTIYFGEGSWLTVV.

The gene calls are TRBV29-1 and TRBJ1-1; TRBD1 is a possible D gene (5 bases). From germline, CDR1 is SQVTM and CDR2 ANQGSEA. With 4 bases removed from V and 5 bases from J, the gap between germline ends came to 11 bases. The length of the CDR3 is 12 residues. CDR3 protein: CSVGSGVTEAFF. The CDR3 region has the DNA TGCAGCGTTGGGTCGGGGGTGACTGAAGCTTTCTTT.

The rearrangement joins TRBV7-3 to TRBJ1-6; no firm D call. The germline V gene encodes CDR1 SGHTA and CDR2 FQGTGA. The CDR3 is made up of 13 amino acids. Trimming removed 0 bases from V and 9 bases from J, with 6 bases in between. The CDR3 region has the DNA TGTGCCAGCAGCTTAACCGGTGTTTCACCCCTCCACTTT. It translates to CASSLTGVSPLHF.

The sample holds one count of this clone. V is TRBV2 and J is TRBJ1-2, with 9 bases matching TRBD1. This CDR3 has 16 amino acids. Germline V CDR1 and CDR2: SNHLY, FYNNEI. V lost 4 bases to trimming and J lost 2 bases; unmatched junction nucleotides: 8. The DNA for the CDR3 is TGTGCCAGCAGTGGCCTGAGACAGGGGGAAAACTATGGCTACACCTTC. Translated: CASSGLRQGENYGYTF. Together with reference TRBV2 and TRBJ1-2, the CDR3 gives the full variable domain: EPEVTQTPSHQVTQMGQEVILRCVPISNHLYFYWYRQILGQKVEFLVSFYNNEISEKSEIFDDQFSVERPDGSNFTLKIRSTKLEDSAMYFCASSGLRQGENYGYTFGSGTRLTVV.

This clone has a handful of counts. The chain links TRBV7-3 to TRBJ1-1, with TRBD1 matching 9 bases. The V gene end was trimmed by 5 bases and the J gene end by 5 bases; junction bases not matched to a gene: 12. Germline CDR1 and CDR2: SGHTA and FQGTGA. The CDR3 runs to 16 residues. The chain's CDR3 is CASSPGQGRGDTEAFF. CDR3 sequence (DNA): TGTGCCAGCAGCCCCGGACAGGGGAGAGGAGATACTGAAGCTTTCTTT.

The chain has TRBV19 and TRBJ2-5, with TRBD1 matching 9 bases. This CDR3 is 13 amino acids long. After removal of 6 bases from V and 1 base from J, the junction contained 0 bases not matched to a gene. From germline, CDR1 is LNHDA and CDR2 SQIVND (reference sequence). This chain's CDR3 is CASRDRGQETQYF. CDR3 nucleotide sequence: TGTGCCAGTAGGGACAGGGGCCAAGAGACCCAGTACTTC.

The chain employs TRBV7-9 and TRBJ1-5; a weak D match, TRBD1 (5 bases). Per germline, CDR1 SEHNR and CDR2 FQNEAQ (reference sequence). Between the trimmed V and J ends, which lost 5 bases and 4 bases, there was a span of 9 bases. CDR3 length equals 13 residues. The CDR3 protein is CASSPTGNQPQHF. The CDR3, as DNA: TGTGCCAGCAGCCCCACAGGAAATCAGCCCCAGCATTTT.